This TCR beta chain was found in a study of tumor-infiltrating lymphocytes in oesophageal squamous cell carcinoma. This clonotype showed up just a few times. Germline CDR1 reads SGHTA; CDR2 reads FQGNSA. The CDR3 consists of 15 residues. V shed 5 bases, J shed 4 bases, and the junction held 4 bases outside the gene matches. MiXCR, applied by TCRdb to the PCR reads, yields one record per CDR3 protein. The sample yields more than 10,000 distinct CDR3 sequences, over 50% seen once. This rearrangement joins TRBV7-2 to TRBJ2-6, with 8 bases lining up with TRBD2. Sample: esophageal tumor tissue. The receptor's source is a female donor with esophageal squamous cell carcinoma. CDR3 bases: TGTGCCAGCAGCGCGACTAGCGCCGGGGCCAACGTCCTGACTTTC. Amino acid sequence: CASSATSAGANVLTF.